The 30 T cell receptor beta chains below all came from one sample that was sequenced in a study of technical replicates of blood from a few donors. Sequencing used immunoSEQ multiplex PCR; TCRdb keeps in-frame clones, though not all of them. The data show about 60,000 clones, approximately 87% seen once. Sequencing was performed on PBMCs. The receptors come from a human donor in good health. Some clones in this sample may be carry-over from other donors' samples.

The chain combines TRBV5-1 with TRBJ2-1; D uncertain. The CDR3 spans 13 residues. Trimming shortened V by 3 bases and J by 8 bases, and 12 bases separated the two germline ends. Germline V gene data show CDR1 as SGHRS and CDR2 as YFSETQ. The DNA for the CDR3 is TGCGCCAGCAGCTGGCCAGCAGGCGATGAGCAGTTCTTC. Amino acids: CASSWPAGDEQFF.

This sequence joins TRBV15 and TRBJ2-3; 11 nucleotides agree with TRBD1. Germline CDR1 and CDR2: LNHNV and YYDKDF (reference sequence). CDR3 length: 15 residues. J was trimmed by 4 bases and V by 5 bases; bases with no gene match: 5. The chain's CDR3 is CATSARTGGADTQYF. DNA of the CDR3: TGTGCCACCAGCGCAAGGACAGGGGGCGCAGATACGCAGTATTTT.

This chain connects TRBV19 to TRBJ1-6, with a tentative D call TRBD1 (6 bases). The V gene lost 2 bases and the J gene lost 8 bases, with 10 bases spanning the gap. There are 14 residues in the CDR3. Looked up from germline, CDR1 is LNHDA and CDR2 is SQIVND (reference sequence). The CDR3 sequence is CASSIQGSHSPLHF. CDR3 bases: TGTGCCAGTAGTATACAGGGGTCACATTCACCCCTCCACTTT.

This chain joins TRBV7-6 and TRBJ1-3, with TRBD1 identical over 7 bases. The CDR3 consists of 17 residues. Germline assignment: CDR1 SGHVS and CDR2 FNYEAQ. V lost 1 base to trimming and J lost 0 bases; unmatched junction nucleotides: 6. CDR3 loop: CASSLGGTVLSGNTIYF. CDR3 DNA: TGTGCCAGCAGCTTAGGCGGGACAGTCCTCTCTGGAAACACCATATATTTT.

This clone was found once. The chain combines TRBV18 with TRBJ2-3, with a weak D call TRBD2 (6 bases). The V gene lost 3 bases and the J gene lost 7 bases, with 17 bases spanning the gap. The CDR3 has 15 amino acids. Germline values: CDR1 KGHSH, CDR2 LQKENI. The CDR3 nucleotides are TGTGCCAGCTCACCGGAGGGCCCCTTGATAAATACGCAGTATTTT. Protein product: CASSPEGPLINTQYF.

This clone has just a few counts. V and J are TRBV29-1 and TRBJ2-7, with D tentatively TRBD1 (6 bases). The CDR3 runs 13 residues. Germline values: CDR1 SQVTM, CDR2 ANQGSEA. Trimming left V 6 bases short and J 2 bases short, with 14 bases between. CDR3 protein: CSVRVTGAYEQYF. In DNA, the CDR3 is TGCAGCGTGAGGGTGACAGGAGCCTACGAGCAGTACTTC.

The CDR3 sequence: CAISEWAGTNTGELFF. The CDR3 DNA is TGTGCCATCAGTGAGTGGGCGGGTACGAACACCGGGGAGCTGTTTTTT. The chain combines TRBV10-3 with TRBJ2-2; a weak D match, TRBD2 (5 bases). V lost 1 base and J lost 0, with 9 bases in between. Germline assignment: CDR1 ENHRY and CDR2 SYGVKD. This CDR3 comprises 16 residues.

The chain carries TRBV10-3 and TRBJ1-2; tentative D call: TRBD1 (5 bases). The V and J ends lost 11 bases and 7 bases respectively, with 17 bases between them. Germline V gives CDR1 ENHRY, CDR2 SYGVKD. CDR3 length: 12 residues. CDR3: CAAGQGLIGYTF. DNA for the CDR3: TGTGCCGCTGGGCAGGGTCTAATTGGCTACACCTTC.

CDR3 in amino acids: CASRPPGVGGELFF. CDR3 nucleotide sequence: TGTGCCAGCAGACCCCCGGGAGTCGGTGGGGAGCTGTTTTTT. V usage is TRBV7-9 and J usage is TRBJ2-2; possible D gene TRBD2, 6 bases. This CDR3 contains 14 residues. CDR1 is SEHNR and CDR2 is FQNEAQ in the germline V gene (reference sequence). Between the trimmed V and J ends, which lost 6 bases and 8 bases, there was a span of 16 bases.

The chain employs TRBV4-3 and TRBJ2-6, with a possible D match to TRBD2 (6 bases). The CDR3 is made up of 21 amino acids. Trimming pared 0 bases from V and 5 bases from J, leaving 26 bases between. Germline assignment: CDR1 LGHNA and CDR2 YSLEER. Written as DNA, the CDR3 is TGCGCCAGCAGCCAAGACCCGGCCAGGGCAGGGAGGTTCTGGAGGGCCAACGTCCTGACTTTC. Protein sequence: CASSQDPARAGRFWRANVLTF.

This sequence joins TRBV7-9 and TRBJ2-7, with TRBD2 matching 8 bases. This CDR3 has 13 amino acids. From germline, CDR1 is SEHNR and CDR2 FQNEAQ (reference sequence). J was trimmed by 5 bases and V by 3 bases; bases with no gene match: 3. For the CDR3, the DNA is TGTGCCAGCAGCTTGACTAGCGAGGACGAGCAGTACTTC. As protein: CASSLTSEDEQYF.

V and J are TRBV6-1 and TRBJ2-7; 10 bases agree with TRBD1. The germline V gene has CDR1 MNHNS and CDR2 SASEGT. With V trimmed by 0 bases and J by 6 bases, 8 bases remained unmatched. The CDR3 consists of 16 residues. CDR3 in DNA: TGTGCCAGCAGTGAAGCGCCCGGGACAGGGGCTAGCGAGCAGTACTTC. Amino acids: CASSEAPGTGASEQYF.

The rearrangement joins TRBV7-2 to TRBJ1-5, with D possibly TRBD1 on 5 matching bases. The CDR3 loop spans 15 amino acids. Trimming took off 5 bases at V and 0 bases at J, with 11 bases between the two ends. From germline, CDR1 is SGHTA and CDR2 FQGNSA. The DNA for the CDR3 is TGTGCCAGCAGCGTGACAGTAAATAGCAATCAGCCCCAGCATTTT. Protein sequence: CASSVTVNSNQPQHF.

V gene TRBV6-5 combines with J gene TRBJ1-1; no firm D call. The CDR3 runs 12 residues. Germline V gives CDR1 MNHEY, CDR2 SVGAGI. V was cut by 6 bases and J by 10 bases, with 15 bases left in between. CDR3 DNA sequence: TGTGCCAGCAGCACCGACCGACGGGGAGCTTTCTTT. Protein: CASSTDRRGAFF.

This clone was recorded once. V is TRBV13 and J is TRBJ2-5; possibly TRBD1 for D (5 bases). This CDR3 spans 14 amino acids. The germline V gene has CDR1 PRHDT and CDR2 FYEKMQ (reference sequence). The V gene lost 2 bases and the J gene lost 5 bases, with 12 bases spanning the gap. In DNA form, the CDR3 reads TGTGCCAGCAGCTTACTCACAAGGGGCGAGACCCAGTACTTC. This translates into CASSLLTRGETQYF.

The chain couples TRBV7-2 to TRBJ1-2, with D unclear. Germline lookup yields CDR1 SGHTA and CDR2 FQGNSA. V was cut by 1 base and J by 8 bases, with 14 bases left in between. The CDR3 sequence is 14 residues long. The CDR3 nucleotides read TGTGCCAGCAGCTTAGAAGTCAGGTTGTTCGGCTACACCTTC. Residues: CASSLEVRLFGYTF.

This chain joins TRBV7-9 and TRBJ1-1; D gene uncertain. CDR1 is SEHNR and CDR2 is FQNEAQ in the germline V gene (reference sequence). The V end lost 6 bases, the J end lost 0 bases, and 20 bases lay between the germline ends. The CDR3 has 17 residues. The CDR3 DNA follows: TGTGCCAGCAGATTTGCTCCACGGGGAGGGTTGAACACTGAAGCTTTCTTT. Its translation: CASRFAPRGGLNTEAFF.

The chain joins TRBV18 to TRBJ1-2; D remains unclear. The germline V gene has CDR1 KGHSH and CDR2 LQKENI. The V and J ends lost 4 bases and 2 bases respectively, with 17 bases between them. This CDR3 is built from 16 residues. The CDR3 DNA reads as TGTGCCAGCTCACAAACGGGTCAACCTTTAAACTATGGCTACACCTTC. This translates into CASSQTGQPLNYGYTF.

V usage is TRBV15 and J usage is TRBJ2-5; TRBD1 might be the D (6 bases). The length of the CDR3 is 15 residues. Per the germline V gene, CDR1 is LNHNV and CDR2 is YYDKDF (reference sequence). The germline V and J ends were trimmed by 4 bases and 5 bases, with 17 bases remaining between them. The CDR3 loop reads CATSTLHTGWETQYF. The CDR3 nucleotides are TGTGCCACCAGCACCCTCCACACAGGGTGGGAGACCCAGTACTTC.

This chain connects TRBV6-1 to TRBJ1-2; TRBD1 matches at 8 bases. Germline-derived CDR1 and CDR2 are MNHNS and SASEGT. J lost 7 bases, V lost 4 bases, and 11 bases had no gene match. The CDR3 consists of 15 residues. CDR3 DNA sequence: TGTGCCAGCAGTGCCCCGGGACAGGTTCCGTCTGGCTACACCTTC. This translates into CASSAPGQVPSGYTF.

The chain carries TRBV5-1 and TRBJ2-1; 11 bases match TRBD2. Losses at the gene ends were 6 bases for V and 8 bases for J; bases not matched to a gene: 1. Germline V gives CDR1 SGHRS, CDR2 YFSETQ. This CDR3 spans 12 amino acids. CDR3 sequence (DNA): TGCGCCAGCACGGGACTAGCGGATGAGCAGTTCTTC. Translating gives CASTGLADEQFF.

The rearrangement uses TRBV19 and TRBJ1-5; TRBD1 matches at 7 bases. The CDR3 totals 15 residues. The V segment lost 7 bases and the J segment 5 bases; nucleotides outside the gene matches: 11. Germline V gives CDR1 LNHDA, CDR2 SQIVND (reference sequence). The CDR3 sequence is CASNPLNRGDQPQHF. The CDR3 DNA reads TGTGCCAGTAACCCCCTCAACAGGGGTGATCAGCCCCAGCATTTT.

The J gene is TRBJ2-1, the V gene TRBV15; D not certain. Germline lookup yields CDR1 LNHNV and CDR2 YYDKDF (reference sequence). The length of the CDR3 is 13 residues. The V end lost 2 bases, the J end lost 9 bases, and 11 bases lay between the germline ends. CDR3: CATSRYSGPEQFF. Here the CDR3 DNA reads TGTGCCACCAGCAGATACAGTGGTCCTGAGCAGTTCTTC.

The rearrangement uses TRBV25-1 and TRBJ1-1, with 8 bases identical to TRBD1. J was trimmed by 4 bases and V by 5 bases; bases with no gene match: 9. Germline V gene sequence: CDR1 MGHDK, CDR2 SYGVNS. The CDR3 runs 15 residues. In nucleotides, the CDR3 is TGTGCCAGCAGTCCCCGGACAGGGCGAGGCACTGAAGCTTTCTTT. Residues: CASSPRTGRGTEAFF. Together with reference TRBV25-1 and TRBJ1-1, the CDR3 gives the full variable domain: EADIYQTPRYLVIGTGKKITLECSQTMGHDKMYWYQQDPGMELHLIHYSYGVNSTEKGDLSSESTVSRIRTEHFPLTLESARPSHTSQYLCASSPRTGRGTEAFFGQGTRLTVV.

Written as DNA, the CDR3 is TGCGCCAGCAGCCAATCGTCAGGTCGCGAGCAGTACTTC. Protein product: CASSQSSGREQYF. The J gene is TRBJ2-7, the V gene TRBV4-3; D unresolved. Germline loops: CDR1 LGHNA, CDR2 YSLEER. Deletions cut 2 bases from V and 6 bases from J, with 11 bases between. The CDR3 is made up of 13 amino acids.

This clone was seen just once. The genes are TRBV6-5 and TRBJ2-5; D gene ambiguous. The CDR3 has 13 amino acids. The ends were cut back, 5 bases at V and 5 bases at J, with 12 bases in the middle. CDR1 and CDR2 from the germline V gene are MNHEY and SVGAGI. The CDR3: CASSLIFAETQYF. DNA for the CDR3: TGTGCCAGCAGTCTTATCTTTGCGGAGACCCAGTACTTC.

This clone was seen a few times. This chain uses TRBV2 with TRBJ1-2; no definite D call. The length of the CDR3 is 14 residues. V was clipped by 0 bases and J by 8 bases, with 13 bases between them. CDR1 is SNHLY and CDR2 is FYNNEI in the germline V gene. Here the CDR3 DNA reads TGTGCCAGCAGTGAAGCGCTCAGGACGGGGGGCTACACCTTC. Protein sequence: CASSEALRTGGYTF.

The chain links TRBV13 to TRBJ2-2; possible D gene TRBD1, 5 bases. Germline-derived CDR1 and CDR2 are PRHDT and FYEKMQ (reference sequence). This CDR3 contains 18 residues. V was shortened by 0 bases and J by 4 bases, with 18 bases between the two germline ends. The CDR3 coding sequence is TGTGCCAGCAGCTTAGGGGGTGGGGCGCGTCGCCGCACCGGGGAGCTGTTTTTT. Protein sequence: CASSLGGGARRRTGELFF.

DNA for the CDR3: TGTGCCAGCAGCTTTGCGGGAATTAGCACAGATACGCAGTATTTT. Its translation: CASSFAGISTDTQYF. The rearrangement links TRBV7-6 to TRBJ2-3, with TRBD2 as a possible D gene (6 bases). V was shortened by 3 bases and J by 0 bases, with 10 bases between the two germline ends. Germline CDR1 and CDR2: SGHVS and FNYEAQ. The CDR3 length is 15 residues.

The gene calls are TRBV7-2 and TRBJ1-6, with a possible D match to TRBD1 (5 bases). The CDR3 runs to 15 residues. The germline V gene has CDR1 SGHTA and CDR2 FQGNSA. The germline V and J ends were trimmed by 1 base and 9 bases, with 13 bases remaining between them. The CDR3, as DNA: TGTGCCAGCAGCTTAGGAAGGCAGGGTGGTTCACCCCTCCACTTT. Its translation: CASSLGRQGGSPLHF.